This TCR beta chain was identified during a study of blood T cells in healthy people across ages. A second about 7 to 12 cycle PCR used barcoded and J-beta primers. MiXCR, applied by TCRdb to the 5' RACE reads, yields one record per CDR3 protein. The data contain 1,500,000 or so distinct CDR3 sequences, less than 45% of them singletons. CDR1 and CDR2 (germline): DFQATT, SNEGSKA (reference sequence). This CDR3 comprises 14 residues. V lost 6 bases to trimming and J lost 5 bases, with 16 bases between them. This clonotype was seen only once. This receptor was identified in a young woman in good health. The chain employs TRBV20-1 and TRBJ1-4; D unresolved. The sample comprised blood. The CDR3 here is CSAPIGSPNEKLFF. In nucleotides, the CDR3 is TGCAGTGCCCCGATCGGGTCACCCAATGAAAAACTGTTTTTT.